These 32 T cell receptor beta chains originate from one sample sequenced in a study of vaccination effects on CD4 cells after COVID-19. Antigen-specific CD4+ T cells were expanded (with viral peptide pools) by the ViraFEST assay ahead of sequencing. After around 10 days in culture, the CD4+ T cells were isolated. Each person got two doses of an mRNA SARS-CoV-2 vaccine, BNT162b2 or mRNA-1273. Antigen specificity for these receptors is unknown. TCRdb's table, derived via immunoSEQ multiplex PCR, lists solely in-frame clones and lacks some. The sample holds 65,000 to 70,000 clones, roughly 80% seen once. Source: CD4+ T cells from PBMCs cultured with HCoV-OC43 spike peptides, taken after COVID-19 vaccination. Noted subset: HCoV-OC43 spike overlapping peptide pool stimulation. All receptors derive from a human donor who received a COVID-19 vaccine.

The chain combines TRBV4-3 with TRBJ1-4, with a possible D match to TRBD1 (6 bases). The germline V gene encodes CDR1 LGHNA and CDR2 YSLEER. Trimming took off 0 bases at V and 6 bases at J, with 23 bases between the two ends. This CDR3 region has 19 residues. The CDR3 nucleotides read TGCGCCAGCAGCCAAGATTGTCAGGGGATCCTTGACTCCTATGAAAAACTGTTTTTT. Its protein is CASSQDCQGILDSYEKLFF.

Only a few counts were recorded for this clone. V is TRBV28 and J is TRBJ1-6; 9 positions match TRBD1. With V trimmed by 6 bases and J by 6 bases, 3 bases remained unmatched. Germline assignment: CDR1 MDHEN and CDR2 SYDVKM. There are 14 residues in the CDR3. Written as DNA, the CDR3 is TGTGCCAGCAGCCGGACAGGGGCTAATTCACCCCTCCACTTT. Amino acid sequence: CASSRTGANSPLHF.

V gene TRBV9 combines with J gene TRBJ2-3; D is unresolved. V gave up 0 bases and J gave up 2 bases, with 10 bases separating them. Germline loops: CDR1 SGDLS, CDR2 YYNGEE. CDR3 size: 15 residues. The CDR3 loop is CASSVDFSNTDTQYF. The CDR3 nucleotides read TGTGCCAGCAGCGTAGACTTTTCCAACACAGATACGCAGTATTTT.

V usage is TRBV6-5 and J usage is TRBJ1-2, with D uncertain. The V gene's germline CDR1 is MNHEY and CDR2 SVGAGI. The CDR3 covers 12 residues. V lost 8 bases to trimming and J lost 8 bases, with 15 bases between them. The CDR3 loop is CASFTVGGGYTF. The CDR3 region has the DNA TGTGCCAGCTTCACCGTGGGCGGAGGCTACACCTTC.

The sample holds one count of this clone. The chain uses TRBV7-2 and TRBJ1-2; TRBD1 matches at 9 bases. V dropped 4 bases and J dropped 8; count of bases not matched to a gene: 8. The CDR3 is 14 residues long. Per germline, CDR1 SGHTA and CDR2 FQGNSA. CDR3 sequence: CASSSPGQGVGYTF. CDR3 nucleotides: TGTGCCAGCAGCTCTCCGGGACAGGGCGTAGGCTACACCTTC.

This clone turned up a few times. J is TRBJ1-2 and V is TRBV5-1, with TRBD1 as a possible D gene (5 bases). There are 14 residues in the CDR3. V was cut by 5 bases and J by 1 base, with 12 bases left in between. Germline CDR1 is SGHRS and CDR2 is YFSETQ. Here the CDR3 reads CASRPTQGNYGYTF. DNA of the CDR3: TGCGCCAGCAGGCCAACCCAGGGTAACTATGGCTACACCTTC.

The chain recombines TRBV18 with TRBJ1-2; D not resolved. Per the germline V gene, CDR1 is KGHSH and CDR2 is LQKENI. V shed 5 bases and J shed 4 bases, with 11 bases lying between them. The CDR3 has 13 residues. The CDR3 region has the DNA TGTGCCAGCTCAGAGACGGGTCCCTATGGCTACACCTTC. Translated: CASSETGPYGYTF. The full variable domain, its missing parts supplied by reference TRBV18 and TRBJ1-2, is NAGVMQNPRHLVRRRGQEARLRCSPMKGHSHVYWYRQLPEEGLKFMVYLQKENIIDESGMPKERFSAEFPKEGPSILRIQQVVRGDSAAYFCASSETGPYGYTFGSGTRLTVV.

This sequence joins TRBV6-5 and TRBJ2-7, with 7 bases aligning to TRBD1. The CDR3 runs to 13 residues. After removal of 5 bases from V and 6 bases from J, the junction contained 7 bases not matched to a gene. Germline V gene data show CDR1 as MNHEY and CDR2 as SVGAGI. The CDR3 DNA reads TGTGCCAGCAGTACACACAGGGGCATCGAGCAGTACGTC. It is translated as CASSTHRGIEQYV.

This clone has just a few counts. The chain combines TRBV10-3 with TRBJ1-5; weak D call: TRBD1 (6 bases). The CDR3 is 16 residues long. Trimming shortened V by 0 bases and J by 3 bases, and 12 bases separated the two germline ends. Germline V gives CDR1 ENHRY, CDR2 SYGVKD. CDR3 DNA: TGTGCCATCAGTGAGTCGAGCAGGGGCTACAATCAGCCCCAGCATTTT. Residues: CAISESSRGYNQPQHF.

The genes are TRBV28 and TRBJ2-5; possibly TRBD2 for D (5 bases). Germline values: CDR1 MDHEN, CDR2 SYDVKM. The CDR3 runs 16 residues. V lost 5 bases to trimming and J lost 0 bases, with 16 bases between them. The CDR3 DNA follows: TGTGCCAGCAGTCGTACGGTTAGCGCGTACCAAGAGACCCAGTACTTC. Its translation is CASSRTVSAYQETQYF.

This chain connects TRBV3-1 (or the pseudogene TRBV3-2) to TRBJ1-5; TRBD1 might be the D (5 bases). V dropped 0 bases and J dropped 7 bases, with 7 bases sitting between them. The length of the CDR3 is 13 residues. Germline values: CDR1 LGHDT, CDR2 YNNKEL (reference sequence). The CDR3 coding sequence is TGTGCCAGCAGCCAAGATCGGGACCAGCCCCAGCATTTT. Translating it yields CASSQDRDQPQHF.

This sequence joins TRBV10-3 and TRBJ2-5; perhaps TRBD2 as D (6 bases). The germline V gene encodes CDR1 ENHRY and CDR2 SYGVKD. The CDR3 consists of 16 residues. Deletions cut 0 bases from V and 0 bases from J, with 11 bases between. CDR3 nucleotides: TGTGCCATCAGTGAGTCGAAGAGCGGGTACCAAGAGACCCAGTACTTC. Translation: CAISESKSGYQETQYF.

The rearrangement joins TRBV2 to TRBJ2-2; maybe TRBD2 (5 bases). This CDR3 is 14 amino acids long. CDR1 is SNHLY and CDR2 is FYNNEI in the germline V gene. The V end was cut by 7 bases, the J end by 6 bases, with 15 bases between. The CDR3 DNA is TGTGCCAGCAACGACTACCGTTCCGCCGGGGAGCTGTTTTTT. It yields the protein CASNDYRSAGELFF.

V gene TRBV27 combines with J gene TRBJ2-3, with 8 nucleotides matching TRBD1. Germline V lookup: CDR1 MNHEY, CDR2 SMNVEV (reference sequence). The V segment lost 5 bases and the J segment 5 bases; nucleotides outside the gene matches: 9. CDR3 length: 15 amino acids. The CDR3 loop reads CASSLGQGGGDTQYF. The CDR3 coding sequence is TGTGCCAGCAGTCTCGGACAGGGCGGTGGAGATACGCAGTATTTT.

This CDR3 is CSVPPVPGQPQHF. CDR3 bases: TGCAGCGTTCCCCCGGTCCCTGGGCAGCCCCAGCATTTT. V gene TRBV29-1 combines with J gene TRBJ1-5; D is ambiguous. V dropped 5 bases and J dropped 7 bases, with 15 bases sitting between them. CDR1 SQVTM and CDR2 ANQGSEA come from the germline V gene. The CDR3 has 13 residues.

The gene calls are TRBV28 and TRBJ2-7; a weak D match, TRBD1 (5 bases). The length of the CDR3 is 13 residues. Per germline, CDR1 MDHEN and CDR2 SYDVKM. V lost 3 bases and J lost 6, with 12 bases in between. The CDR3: CASSLVGQGEQYV. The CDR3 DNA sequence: TGTGCCAGCAGTTTGGTAGGACAAGGCGAGCAGTACGTC.

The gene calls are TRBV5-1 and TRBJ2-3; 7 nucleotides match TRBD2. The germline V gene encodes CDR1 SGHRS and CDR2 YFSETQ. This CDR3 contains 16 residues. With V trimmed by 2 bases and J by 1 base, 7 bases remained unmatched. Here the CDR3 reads CASSFLGGRGTDTQYF. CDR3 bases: TGCGCCAGCAGCTTTCTGGGAGGGCGAGGCACAGATACGCAGTATTTT.

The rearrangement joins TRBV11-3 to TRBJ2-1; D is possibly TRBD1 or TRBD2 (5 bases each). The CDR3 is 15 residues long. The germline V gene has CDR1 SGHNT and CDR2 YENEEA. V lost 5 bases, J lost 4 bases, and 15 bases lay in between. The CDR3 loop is CASSNRDGSYNEQFF. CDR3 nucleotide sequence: TGTGCCAGCAGCAACCGGGACGGATCATACAATGAGCAGTTCTTC. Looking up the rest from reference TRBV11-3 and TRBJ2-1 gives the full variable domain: EAGVVQSPRYKIIEKKQPVAFWCNPISGHNTLYWYLQNLGQGPELLIRYENEEAVDDSQLPKDRFSAERLKGVDSTLKIQPAELGDSAVYLCASSNRDGSYNEQFFGPGTRLTVL.

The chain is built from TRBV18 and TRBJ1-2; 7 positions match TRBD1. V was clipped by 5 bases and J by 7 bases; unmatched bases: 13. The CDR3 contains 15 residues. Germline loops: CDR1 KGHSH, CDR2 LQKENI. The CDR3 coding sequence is TGTGCCAGCTCAGAATCAGGGGGGCCTTCGATTGGCTACACCTTC. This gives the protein CASSESGGPSIGYTF.

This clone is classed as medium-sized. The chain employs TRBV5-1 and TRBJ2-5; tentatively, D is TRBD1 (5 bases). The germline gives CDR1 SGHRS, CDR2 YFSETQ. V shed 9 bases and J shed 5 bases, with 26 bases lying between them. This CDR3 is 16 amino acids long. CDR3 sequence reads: CATTSGGHVPVETQYF. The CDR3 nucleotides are TGCGCCACGACGTCGGGTGGACACGTCCCGGTGGAGACCCAGTACTTC.

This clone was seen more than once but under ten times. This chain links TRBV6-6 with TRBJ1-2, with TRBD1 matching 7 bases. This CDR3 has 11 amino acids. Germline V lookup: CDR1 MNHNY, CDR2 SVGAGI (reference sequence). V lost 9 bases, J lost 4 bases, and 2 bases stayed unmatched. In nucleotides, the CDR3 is TGTGCCAGTGGACAGGCCTATGGCTACACCTTC. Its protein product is CASGQAYGYTF.

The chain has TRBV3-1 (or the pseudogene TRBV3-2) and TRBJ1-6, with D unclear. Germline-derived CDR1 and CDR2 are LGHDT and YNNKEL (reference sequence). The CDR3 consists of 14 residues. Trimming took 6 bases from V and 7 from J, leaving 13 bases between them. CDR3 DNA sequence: TGTGCCAGCAGTATTTCCGGGTCAAATTCACCCCTCCACTTT. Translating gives CASSISGSNSPLHF.

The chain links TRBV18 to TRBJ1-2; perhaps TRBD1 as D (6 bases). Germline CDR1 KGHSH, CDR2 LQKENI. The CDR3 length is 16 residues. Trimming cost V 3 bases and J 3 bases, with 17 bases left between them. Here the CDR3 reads CASSPVRGALDYGYTF. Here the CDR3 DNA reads TGTGCCAGCTCACCGGTACGGGGGGCGCTGGACTATGGCTACACCTTC.

CDR3 amino acids: CASSSRKTNEDGYTF. CDR3 coding DNA: TGTGCCAGCAGCTCGAGAAAGACAAATGAGGATGGCTACACCTTC. The chain couples TRBV5-4 to TRBJ1-2; D is uncertain. The CDR3 loop spans 15 amino acids. V was clipped by 3 bases and J by 6 bases, with 18 bases between them. Germline assignment: CDR1 SGHNT and CDR2 YYREEE (reference sequence).

DNA of the CDR3: TGTGCCAGCAGACCTTTTGGGCGGACTGAAGCTTTCTTT. It is translated as CASRPFGRTEAFF. The chain combines TRBV9 with TRBJ1-1; D call uncertain. CDR1 is SGDLS and CDR2 is YYNGEE in the germline V gene. V was clipped by 5 bases and J by 5 bases, with 13 bases between them. The length of the CDR3 is 13 residues.

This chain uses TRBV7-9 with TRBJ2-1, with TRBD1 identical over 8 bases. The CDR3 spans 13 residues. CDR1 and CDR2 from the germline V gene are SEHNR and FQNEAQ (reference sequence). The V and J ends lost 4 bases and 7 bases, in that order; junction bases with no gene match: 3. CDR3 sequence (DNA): TGTGCCAGCAGCTCTAGGACAGGGAATGAGCAGTTCTTC. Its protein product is CASSSRTGNEQFF.

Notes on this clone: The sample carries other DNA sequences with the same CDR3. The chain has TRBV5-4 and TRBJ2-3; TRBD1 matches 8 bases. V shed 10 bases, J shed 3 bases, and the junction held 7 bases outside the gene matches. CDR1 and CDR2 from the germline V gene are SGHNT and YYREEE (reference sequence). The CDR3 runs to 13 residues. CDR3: CASRGQGTDTQYF. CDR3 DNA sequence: TGTGCCTCCCGAGGACAGGGAACAGATACGCAGTATTTT.

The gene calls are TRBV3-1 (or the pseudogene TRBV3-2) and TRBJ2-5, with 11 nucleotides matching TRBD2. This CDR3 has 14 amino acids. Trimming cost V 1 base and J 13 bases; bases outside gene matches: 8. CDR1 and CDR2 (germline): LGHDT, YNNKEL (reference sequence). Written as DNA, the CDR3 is TGTGCCAGCAGCCAAGGGCTAGCGGGGGGCCCTCCGTACTTC. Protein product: CASSQGLAGGPPYF.

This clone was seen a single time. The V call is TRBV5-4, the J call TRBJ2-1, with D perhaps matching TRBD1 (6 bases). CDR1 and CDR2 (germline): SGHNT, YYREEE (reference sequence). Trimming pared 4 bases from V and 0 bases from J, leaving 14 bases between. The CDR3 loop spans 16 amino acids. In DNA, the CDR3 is TGTGCCAGCAGCCGAGGGGGAGAAAGCTCCTACAATGAGCAGTTCTTC. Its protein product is CASSRGGESSYNEQFF.

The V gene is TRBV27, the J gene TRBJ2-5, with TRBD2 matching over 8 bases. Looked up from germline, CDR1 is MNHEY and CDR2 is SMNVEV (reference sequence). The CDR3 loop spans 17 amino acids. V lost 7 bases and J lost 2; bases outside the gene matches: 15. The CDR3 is CASTSRGGGREQETQYF. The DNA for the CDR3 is TGTGCCAGCACCTCCCGGGGCGGGGGGCGAGAACAAGAGACCCAGTACTTC.

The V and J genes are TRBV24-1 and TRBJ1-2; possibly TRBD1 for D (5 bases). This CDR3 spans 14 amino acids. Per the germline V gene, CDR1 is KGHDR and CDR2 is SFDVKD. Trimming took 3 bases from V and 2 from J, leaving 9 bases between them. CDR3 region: CATSDGTLNYGYTF. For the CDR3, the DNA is TGTGCCACCAGTGATGGGACGTTGAACTATGGCTACACCTTC.

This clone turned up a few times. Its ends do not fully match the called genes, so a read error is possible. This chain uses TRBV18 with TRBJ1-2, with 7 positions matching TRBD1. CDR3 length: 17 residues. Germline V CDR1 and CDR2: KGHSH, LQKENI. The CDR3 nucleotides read TGTGCCACCTCAGGAAACCTCGTCAATGGACAGGAGGATGGCTACACCTTC. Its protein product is CATSGNLVNGQEDGYTF.